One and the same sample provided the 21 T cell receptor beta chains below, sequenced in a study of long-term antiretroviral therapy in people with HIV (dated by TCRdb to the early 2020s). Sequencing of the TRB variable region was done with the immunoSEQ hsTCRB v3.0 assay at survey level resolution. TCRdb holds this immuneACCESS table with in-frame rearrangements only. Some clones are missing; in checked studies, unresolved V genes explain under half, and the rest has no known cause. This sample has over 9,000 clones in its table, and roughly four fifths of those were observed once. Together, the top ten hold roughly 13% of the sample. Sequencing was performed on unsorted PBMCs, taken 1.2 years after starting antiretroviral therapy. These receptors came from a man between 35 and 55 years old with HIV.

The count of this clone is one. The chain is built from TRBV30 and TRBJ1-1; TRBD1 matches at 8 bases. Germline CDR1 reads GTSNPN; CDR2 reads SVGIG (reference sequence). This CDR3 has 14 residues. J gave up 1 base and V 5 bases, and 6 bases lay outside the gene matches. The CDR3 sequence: CAWGEDRENTEAFF. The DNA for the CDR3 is TGTGCCTGGGGAGAGGACAGGGAGAACACTGAAGCTTTCTTT.

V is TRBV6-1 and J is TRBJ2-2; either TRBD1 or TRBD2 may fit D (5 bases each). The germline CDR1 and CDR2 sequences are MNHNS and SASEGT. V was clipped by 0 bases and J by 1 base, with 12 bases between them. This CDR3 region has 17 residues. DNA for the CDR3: TGTGCCAGCAGTGAAGCGCCTTCGGGGCGGAACACCGGGGAGCTGTTTTTT. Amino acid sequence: CASSEAPSGRNTGELFF.

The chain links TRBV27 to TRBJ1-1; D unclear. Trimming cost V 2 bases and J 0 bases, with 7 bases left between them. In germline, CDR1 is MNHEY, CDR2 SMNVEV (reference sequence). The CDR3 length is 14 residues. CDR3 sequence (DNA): TGTGCCAGCAGTTTACTAGGCATGAACACTGAAGCTTTCTTT. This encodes CASSLLGMNTEAFF.

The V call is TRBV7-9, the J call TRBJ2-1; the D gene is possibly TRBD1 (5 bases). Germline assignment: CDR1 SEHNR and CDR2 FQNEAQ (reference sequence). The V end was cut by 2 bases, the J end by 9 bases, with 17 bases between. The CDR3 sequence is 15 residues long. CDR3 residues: CASSLIPDRNGEQFF. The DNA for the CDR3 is TGTGCCAGCAGCTTAATCCCCGACAGAAACGGTGAGCAGTTCTTC.

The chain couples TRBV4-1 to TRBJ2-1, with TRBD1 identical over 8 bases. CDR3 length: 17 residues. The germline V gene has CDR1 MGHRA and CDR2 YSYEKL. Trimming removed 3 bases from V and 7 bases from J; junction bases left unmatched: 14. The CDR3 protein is CASSHIRTGKFRNEQFF. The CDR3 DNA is TGCGCCAGCAGCCACATAAGGACAGGGAAGTTTAGGAATGAGCAGTTCTTC.

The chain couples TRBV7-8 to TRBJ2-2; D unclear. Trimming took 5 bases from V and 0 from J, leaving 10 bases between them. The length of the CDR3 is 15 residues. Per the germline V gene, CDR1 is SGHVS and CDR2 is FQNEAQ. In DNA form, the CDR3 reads TGTGCCAGCAGCCTCTATAACACGAACACCGGGGAGCTGTTTTTT. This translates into CASSLYNTNTGELFF. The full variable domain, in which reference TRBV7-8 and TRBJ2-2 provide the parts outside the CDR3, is GAGVSQSPRYKVAKRGQDVALRCDPISGHVSLFWYQQALGQGPEFLTYFQNEAQLDKSGLPSDRFFAERPEGSVSTLKIQRTQQEDSAVYLCASSLYNTNTGELFFGEGSRLTVL.

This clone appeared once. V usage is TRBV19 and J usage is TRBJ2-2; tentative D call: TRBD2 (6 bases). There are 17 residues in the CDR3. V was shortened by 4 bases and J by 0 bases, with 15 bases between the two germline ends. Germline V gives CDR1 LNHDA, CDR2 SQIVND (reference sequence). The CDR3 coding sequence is TGTGCCAGTAGTAAGGGTTCATGGGGGGCGAACACCGGGGAGCTGTTTTTT. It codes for CASSKGSWGANTGELFF. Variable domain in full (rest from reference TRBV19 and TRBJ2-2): DGGITQSPKYLFRKEGQNVTLSCEQNLNHDAMYWYRQDPGQGLRLIYYSQIVNDFQKGDIAEGYSVSREKKESFPLTVTSAQKNPTAFYLCASSKGSWGANTGELFFGEGSRLTVL.

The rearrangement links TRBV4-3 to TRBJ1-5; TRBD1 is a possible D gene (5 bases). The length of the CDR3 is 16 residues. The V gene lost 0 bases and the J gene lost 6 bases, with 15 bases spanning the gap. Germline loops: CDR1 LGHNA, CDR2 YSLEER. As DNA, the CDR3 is TGCGCCAGCAGCCAAGATTATGGAGGGGTTGGTCAGCCCCAGCATTTT. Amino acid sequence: CASSQDYGGVGQPQHF.

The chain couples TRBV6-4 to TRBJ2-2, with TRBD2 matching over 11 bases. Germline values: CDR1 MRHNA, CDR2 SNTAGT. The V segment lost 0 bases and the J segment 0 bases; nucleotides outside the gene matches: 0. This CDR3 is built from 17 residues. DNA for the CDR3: TGTGCCAGCAGTGACTCGACTAGCGGGGCGAACACCGGGGAGCTGTTTTTT. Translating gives CASSDSTSGANTGELFF.

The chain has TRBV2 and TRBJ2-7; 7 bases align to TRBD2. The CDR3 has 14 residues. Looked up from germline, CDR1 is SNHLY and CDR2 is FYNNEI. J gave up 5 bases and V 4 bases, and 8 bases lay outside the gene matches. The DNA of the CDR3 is TGTGCCAGCAGTGTGGGTGTAGCGGGTAACGAGCAGTACTTC. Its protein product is CASSVGVAGNEQYF.

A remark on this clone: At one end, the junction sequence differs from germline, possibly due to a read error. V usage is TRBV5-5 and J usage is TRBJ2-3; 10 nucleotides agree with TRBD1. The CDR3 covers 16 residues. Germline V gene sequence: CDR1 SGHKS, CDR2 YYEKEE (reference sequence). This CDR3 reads CASSDDRTGGSDTQYF. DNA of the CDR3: TGCGCCAGCAGCGACGATAGGACAGGGGGATCAGATACGCAGTATTTT.

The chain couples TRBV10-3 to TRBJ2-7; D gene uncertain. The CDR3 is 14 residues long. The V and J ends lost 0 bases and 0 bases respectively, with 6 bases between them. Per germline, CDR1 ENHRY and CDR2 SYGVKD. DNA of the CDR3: TGTGCCATCAGTGAGTCGGACGGCTCCTACGAGCAGTACTTC. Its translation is CAISESDGSYEQYF.

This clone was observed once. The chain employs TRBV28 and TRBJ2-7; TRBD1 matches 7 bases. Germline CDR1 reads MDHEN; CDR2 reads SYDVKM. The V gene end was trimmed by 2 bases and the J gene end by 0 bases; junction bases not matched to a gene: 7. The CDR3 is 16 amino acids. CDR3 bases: TGTGCCAGCAGTTTAGAAGACAGGGTCGGCTCCTACGAGCAGTACTTC. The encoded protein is CASSLEDRVGSYEQYF.

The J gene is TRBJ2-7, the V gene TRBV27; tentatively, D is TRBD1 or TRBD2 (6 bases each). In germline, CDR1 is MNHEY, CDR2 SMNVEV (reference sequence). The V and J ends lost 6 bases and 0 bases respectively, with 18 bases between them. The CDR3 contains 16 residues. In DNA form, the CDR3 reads TGTGCCAGCAGAAAATACCCTGAGGGGGGCTCCTACGAGCAGTACTTC. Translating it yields CASRKYPEGGSYEQYF.

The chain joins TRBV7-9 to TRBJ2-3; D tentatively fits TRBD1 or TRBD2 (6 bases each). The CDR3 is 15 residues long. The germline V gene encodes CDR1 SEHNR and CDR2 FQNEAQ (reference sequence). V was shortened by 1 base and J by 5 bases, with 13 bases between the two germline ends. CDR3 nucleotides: TGTGCCAGCAGCTTAGGAGGGGGGCGTGAAGATACGCAGTATTTT. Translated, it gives CASSLGGGREDTQYF. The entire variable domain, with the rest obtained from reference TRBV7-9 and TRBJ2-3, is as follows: DTGVSQNPRHKITKRGQNVTFRCDPISEHNRLYWYRQTLGQGPEFLTYFQNEAQLEKSRLLSDRFSAERPKGSFSTLEIQRTEQGDSAMYLCASSLGGGREDTQYFGPGTRLTVL.

The CDR3 DNA follows: TGCGCCAGCAGCACACAACAAGGGGCATCTAATGAAAAACTGTTTTTT. Translating gives CASSTQQGASNEKLFF. The chain carries TRBV5-1 and TRBJ1-4, with D maybe TRBD1 (5 bases). The CDR3 is 16 amino acids. Trimming removed 4 bases from V and 3 bases from J, with 16 bases in between. Germline CDR1 and CDR2: SGHRS and YFSETQ.

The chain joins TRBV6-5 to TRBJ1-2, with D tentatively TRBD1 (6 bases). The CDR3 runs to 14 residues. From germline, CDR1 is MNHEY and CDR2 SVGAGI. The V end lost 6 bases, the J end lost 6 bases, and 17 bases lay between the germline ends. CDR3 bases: TGTGCCAGCAGCAAATACAGGGAGGGAGATGGCTACACCTTC. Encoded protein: CASSKYREGDGYTF.

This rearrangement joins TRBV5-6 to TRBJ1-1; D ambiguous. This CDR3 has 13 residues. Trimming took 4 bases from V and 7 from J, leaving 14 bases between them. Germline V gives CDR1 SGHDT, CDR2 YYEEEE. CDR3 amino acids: CASSPPSGIEAFF. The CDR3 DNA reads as TGTGCCAGCAGCCCACCGTCAGGAATTGAAGCTTTCTTT.

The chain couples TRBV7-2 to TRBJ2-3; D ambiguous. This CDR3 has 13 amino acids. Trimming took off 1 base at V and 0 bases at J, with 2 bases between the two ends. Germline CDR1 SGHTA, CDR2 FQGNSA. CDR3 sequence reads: CASSLVSTDTQYF. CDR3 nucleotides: TGTGCCAGCAGCTTAGTCAGCACAGATACGCAGTATTTT.

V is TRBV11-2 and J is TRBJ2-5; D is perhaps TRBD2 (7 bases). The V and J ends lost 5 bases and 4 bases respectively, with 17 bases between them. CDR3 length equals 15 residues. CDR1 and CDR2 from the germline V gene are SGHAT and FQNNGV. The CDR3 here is CASSPGGLGGETQYF. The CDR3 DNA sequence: TGTGCCAGCAGCCCAGGTGGACTAGGGGGAGAGACCCAGTACTTC.

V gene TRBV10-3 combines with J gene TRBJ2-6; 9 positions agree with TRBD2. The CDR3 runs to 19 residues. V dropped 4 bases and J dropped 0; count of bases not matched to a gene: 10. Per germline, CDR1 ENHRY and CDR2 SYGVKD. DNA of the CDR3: TGTGCCATCAGTGGGGGAGTGGGGACTAGCATCTCTGGGGCCAACGTCCTGACTTTC. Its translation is CAISGGVGTSISGANVLTF.